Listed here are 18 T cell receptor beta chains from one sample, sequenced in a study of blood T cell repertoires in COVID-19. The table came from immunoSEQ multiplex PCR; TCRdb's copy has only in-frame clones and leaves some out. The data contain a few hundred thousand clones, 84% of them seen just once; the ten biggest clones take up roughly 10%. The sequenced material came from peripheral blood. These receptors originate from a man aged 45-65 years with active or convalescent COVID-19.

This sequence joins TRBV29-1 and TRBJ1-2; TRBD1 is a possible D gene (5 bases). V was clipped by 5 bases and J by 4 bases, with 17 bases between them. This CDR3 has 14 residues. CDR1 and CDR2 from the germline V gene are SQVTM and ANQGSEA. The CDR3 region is CSVPPMAGSYGYTF. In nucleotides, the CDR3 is TGCAGCGTTCCCCCGATGGCAGGGTCCTATGGCTACACCTTC. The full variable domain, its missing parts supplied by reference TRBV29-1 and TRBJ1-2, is SAVISQKPSRDICQRGTSLTIQCQVDSQVTMMFWYRQQPGQSLTLIATANQGSEATYESGFVIDKFPISRPNLTFSTLTVSNMSPEDSSIYLCSVPPMAGSYGYTFGSGTRLTVV.

The CDR3 region has the DNA TGTGCCAGCAGCCTTAGCGGGGGGGCCGGGGAGCAGTACGTC. It encodes CASSLSGGAGEQYV. The V and J genes are TRBV27 and TRBJ2-7; TRBD2 agrees at 11 bases. CDR1 and CDR2 from the germline V gene are MNHEY and SMNVEV (reference sequence). This CDR3 has 14 amino acids. V shed 6 bases and J 7 bases; nucleotides not matched to a gene: 8.

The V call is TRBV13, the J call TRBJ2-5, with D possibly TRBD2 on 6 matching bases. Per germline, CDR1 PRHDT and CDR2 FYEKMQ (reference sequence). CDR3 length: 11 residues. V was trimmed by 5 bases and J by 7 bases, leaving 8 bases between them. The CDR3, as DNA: TGTGCCAGCAGCGTCGGGGGGACCCAGTACTTC. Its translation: CASSVGGTQYF.

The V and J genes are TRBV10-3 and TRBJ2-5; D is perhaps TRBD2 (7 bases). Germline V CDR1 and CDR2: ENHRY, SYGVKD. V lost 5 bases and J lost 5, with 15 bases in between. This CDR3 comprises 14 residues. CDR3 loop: CAISPRGADETQYF. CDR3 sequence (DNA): TGTGCCATCAGTCCCCGGGGGGCCGATGAGACCCAGTACTTC.

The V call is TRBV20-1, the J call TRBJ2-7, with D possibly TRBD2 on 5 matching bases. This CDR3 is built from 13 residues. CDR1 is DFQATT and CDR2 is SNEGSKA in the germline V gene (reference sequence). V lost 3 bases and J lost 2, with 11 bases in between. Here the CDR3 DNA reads TGCAGTGCTAGTCCGGAGGCCCCCTACGAGCAGTACTTC. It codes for CSASPEAPYEQYF.

This CDR3 reads CASSLFSDRGQPQHF. The CDR3 nucleotides read TGTGCCAGCAGTTTATTTTCAGACAGGGGTCAGCCCCAGCATTTT. The genes are TRBV28 and TRBJ1-5; 8 bases align to TRBD1. Germline assignment: CDR1 MDHEN and CDR2 SYDVKM. The CDR3 is made up of 15 amino acids. Unmatched junction bases numbered 5, after V lost 1 base and J lost 6 bases. Combining the CDR3 with reference TRBV28 and TRBJ1-5 gives the whole variable domain DVKVTQSSRYLVKRTGEKVFLECVQDMDHENMFWYRQDPGLGLRLIYFSYDVKMKEKGDIPEGYSVSREKKERFSLILESASTNQTSMYLCASSLFSDRGQPQHFGDGTRLSIL.

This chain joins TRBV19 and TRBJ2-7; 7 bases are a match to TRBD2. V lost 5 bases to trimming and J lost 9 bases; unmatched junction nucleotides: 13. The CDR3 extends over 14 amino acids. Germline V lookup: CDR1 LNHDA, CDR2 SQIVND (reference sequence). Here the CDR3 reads CASSPPGDYTRQYF. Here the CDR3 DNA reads TGTGCCAGTAGTCCCCCCGGGGACTACACCAGGCAGTACTTC.

The CDR3 protein is CASSVASAPYNEQFF. Written as DNA, the CDR3 is TGTGCCAGCAGCGTAGCGAGCGCACCCTACAATGAGCAGTTCTTC. V is TRBV9 and J is TRBJ2-1; D is ambiguous. Germline V lookup: CDR1 SGDLS, CDR2 YYNGEE. The CDR3 covers 15 residues. The V end was cut by 0 bases, the J end by 2 bases, with 9 bases between.

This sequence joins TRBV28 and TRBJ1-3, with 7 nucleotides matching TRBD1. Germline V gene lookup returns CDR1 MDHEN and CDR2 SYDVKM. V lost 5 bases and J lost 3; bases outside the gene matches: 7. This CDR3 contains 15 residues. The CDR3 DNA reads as TGTGCCAGCAGTGTCGGACAGGCCTTTGGAAACACCATATATTTT. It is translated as CASSVGQAFGNTIYF.

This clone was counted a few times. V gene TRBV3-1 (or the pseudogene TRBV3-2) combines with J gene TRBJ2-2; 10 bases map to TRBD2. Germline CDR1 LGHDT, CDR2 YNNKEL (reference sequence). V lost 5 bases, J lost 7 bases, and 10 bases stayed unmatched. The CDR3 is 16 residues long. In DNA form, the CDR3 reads TGTGCCAGCAGCGAGACTAGCGGGTACCGACGCGGGGAGCTGTTTTTT. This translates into CASSETSGYRRGELFF.

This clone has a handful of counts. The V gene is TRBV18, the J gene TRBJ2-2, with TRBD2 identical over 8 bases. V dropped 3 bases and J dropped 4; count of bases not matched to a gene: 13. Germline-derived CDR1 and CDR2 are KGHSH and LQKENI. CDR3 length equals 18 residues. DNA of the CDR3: TGTGCCAGCTCACCCCTCCCGGGGAGCGGGAGTTTCACCGGGGAGCTGTTTTTT. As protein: CASSPLPGSGSFTGELFF.

CDR3 in DNA: TGTGCCAGCAGCTTAGGACAGGGCCATAGTCAGCCCCAGCATTTT. It specifies CASSLGQGHSQPQHF. This chain links TRBV7-2 with TRBJ1-5, with 7 bases identical to TRBD1. This CDR3 is built from 15 residues. CDR1 is SGHTA and CDR2 is FQGNSA in the germline V gene. The V gene end was trimmed by 1 base and the J gene end by 6 bases; junction bases not matched to a gene: 6.

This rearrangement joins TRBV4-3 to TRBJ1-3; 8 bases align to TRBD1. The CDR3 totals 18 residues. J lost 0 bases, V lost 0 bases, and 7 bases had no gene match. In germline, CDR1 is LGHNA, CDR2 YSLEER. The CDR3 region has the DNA TGCGCCAGCAGCCAAGACCGAGTGGACAGGGCCTCTGGAAACACCATATATTTT. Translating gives CASSQDRVDRASGNTIYF.

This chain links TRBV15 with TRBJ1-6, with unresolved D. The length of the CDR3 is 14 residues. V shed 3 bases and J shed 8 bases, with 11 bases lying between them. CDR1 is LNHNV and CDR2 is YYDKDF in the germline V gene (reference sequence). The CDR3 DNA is TGTGCCACCAGCAGGCGTCTAGAGGATTCACCCCTCCACTTT. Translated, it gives CATSRRLEDSPLHF.

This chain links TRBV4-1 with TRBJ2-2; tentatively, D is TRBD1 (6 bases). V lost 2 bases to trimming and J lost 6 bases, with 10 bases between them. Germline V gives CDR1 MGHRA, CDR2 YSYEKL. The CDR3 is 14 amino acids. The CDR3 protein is CASSQLNRAGELFF. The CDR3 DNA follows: TGCGCCAGCAGCCAACTCAACAGGGCCGGGGAGCTGTTTTTT.

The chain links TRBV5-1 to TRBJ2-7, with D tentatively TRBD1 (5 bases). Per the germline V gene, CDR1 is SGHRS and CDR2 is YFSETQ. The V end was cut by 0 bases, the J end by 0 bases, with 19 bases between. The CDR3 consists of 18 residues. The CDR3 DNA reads TGCGCCAGCAGCTTGGGGCCGTCGACAAGGGGTAACTCCTACGAGCAGTACTTC. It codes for CASSLGPSTRGNSYEQYF.

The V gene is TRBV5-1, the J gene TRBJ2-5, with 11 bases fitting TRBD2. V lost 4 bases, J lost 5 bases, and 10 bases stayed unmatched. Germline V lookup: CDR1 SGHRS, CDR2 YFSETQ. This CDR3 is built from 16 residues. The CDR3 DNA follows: TGCGCCAGCAGCCCGATTAGCGGGAGGGCCGGGGAGACCCAGTACTTC. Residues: CASSPISGRAGETQYF.

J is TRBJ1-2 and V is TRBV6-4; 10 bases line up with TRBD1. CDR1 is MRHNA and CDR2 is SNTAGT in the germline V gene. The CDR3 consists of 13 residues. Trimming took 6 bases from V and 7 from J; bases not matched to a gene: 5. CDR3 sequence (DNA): TGTGCCAGCAGATCGACAGGGGGCCTTGGCTACACCTTC. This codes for CASRSTGGLGYTF.